A single T cell receptor beta chain is shown here with its context. Its antigen remains unidentified. This specimen belongs to a study of pediatric ulcerative colitis. Sequenced by immunoSEQ multiplex PCR; TCRdb stores in-frame clones only, minus some. The repertoire has approximately 60,000 clones, around 85% of them found once; the top ten carry approximately 3.5%. Study conclusions and caveats: In rectum, acute severe colitis had expanded clones and less diversity. A couple of patients had blood samples with substantially reduced template counts.

CDR1 is MNHEY, CDR2 SVGAGI, per germline. V shed 5 bases and J 4 bases; nucleotides not matched to a gene: 8. The CDR3 spans 14 residues. Ulcerative colitis patients received no immunosuppressive medication before the diagnostic colonoscopy. The rearrangement uses TRBV6-5 and TRBJ2-7, with 7 nucleotides matching TRBD1. The sample was blood. The TCR comes from a boy aged 10-17 years with severe ulcerative colitis. The CDR3 protein is CASSQTRQGYEQYF. The DNA for the CDR3 is TGTGCCAGCAGTCAGACCCGACAGGGATACGAGCAGTACTTC.